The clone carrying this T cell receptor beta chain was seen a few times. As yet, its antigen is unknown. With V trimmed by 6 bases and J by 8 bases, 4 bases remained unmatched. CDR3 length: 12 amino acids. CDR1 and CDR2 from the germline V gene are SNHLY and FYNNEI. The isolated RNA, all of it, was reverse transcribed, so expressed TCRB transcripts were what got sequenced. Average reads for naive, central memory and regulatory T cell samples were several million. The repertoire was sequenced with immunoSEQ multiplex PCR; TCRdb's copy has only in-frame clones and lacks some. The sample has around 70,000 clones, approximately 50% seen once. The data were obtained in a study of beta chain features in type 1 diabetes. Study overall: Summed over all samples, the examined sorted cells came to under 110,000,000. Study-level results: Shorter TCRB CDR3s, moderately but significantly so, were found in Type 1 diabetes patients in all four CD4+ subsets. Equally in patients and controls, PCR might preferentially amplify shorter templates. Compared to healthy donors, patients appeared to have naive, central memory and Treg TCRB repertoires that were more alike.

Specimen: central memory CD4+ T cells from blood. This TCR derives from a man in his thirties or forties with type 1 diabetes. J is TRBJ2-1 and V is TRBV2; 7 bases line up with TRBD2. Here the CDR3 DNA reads TGTGCCAGCAGATCCCTAGCGGATGAGCAGTTCTTC. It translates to CASRSLADEQFF.